A single sample is the source of the 2 T cell receptor beta chains below, sequenced in a study of blood T cell repertoires in COVID-19. Only in-frame clones appear in the TCRdb table, and some are missing; sequencing was by immunoSEQ multiplex PCR. The sample contains about 90,000 clones, about 80% of which appear only once. Input material: peripheral blood. The receptors shown here come from a man between 70 and 80 years old with acute or convalescent COVID-19.

This clone was seen only once. The chain is built from TRBV7-9 and TRBJ1-1; TRBD1 might be the D (5 bases). CDR3 length equals 16 residues. With 5 bases removed from V and 1 base from J, the gap between germline ends came to 17 bases. Germline V gives CDR1 SEHNR, CDR2 FQNEAQ (reference sequence). The CDR3 here is CASSGGVSEKNTEAFF. As DNA, the CDR3 is TGTGCCAGCAGCGGAGGGGTGTCAGAAAAGAACACTGAAGCTTTCTTT.

At least ten counts were recorded for this clone. This chain links TRBV4-1 with TRBJ1-6, with no clear D. V shed 1 base and J shed 9 bases, with 4 bases lying between them. This CDR3 has 12 residues. The V gene's germline CDR1 is MGHRA and CDR2 YSYEKL. CDR3 residues: CASSQGPSPLHF. The CDR3 bases are TGCGCCAGCAGCCAAGGGCCTTCACCCCTCCACTTT.